This T cell receptor beta chain was profiled in a study of cytomegalovirus exposure and HLA in healthy donors. On this clone itself: Its specificity is unknown.

Overall study results and limits: High sensitivity and specificity were reportedly achieved when the classifier diagnosed cytomegalovirus status.

The CDR3 spans 16 residues. Per the germline V gene, CDR1 is SGDLS and CDR2 is YYNGEE. V gave up 7 bases and J gave up 4 bases; unmatched junction bases: 11. PCR was performed using 60 Vbeta and 13 Jbeta primers. Assay: immunoSEQ multiplex PCR; the TCRdb copy retains only in-frame clones and omits some. The table lists about 220,000 clones, around 80% of them singletons, with approximately 5.7% in the top ten. This clonotype originated in a man in his forties in good health and CMV-seropositive. The sequencing sample was made of PBMCs. The chain joins TRBV9 to TRBJ1-4, with TRBD1 matching over 9 bases. As DNA, the CDR3 is TGTGCCAGCTCTCCCACAGGGGGCCTTATTAATGAAAAACTGTTTTTT. Translation gives CASSPTGGLINEKLFF.